Listed below are T cell receptor beta chains from one sample, sequenced in a study of vaccination effects on CD4 cells after COVID-19. Profiling relied on immunoSEQ multiplex PCR, and the TCRdb table lists in-frame clones only, not all of them. The data show tens of thousands of clones, about 70% seen once. Their specific antigens are unknown. This material consisted of CD4+ T cells from PBMCs cultured with HCoV-OC43 spike peptides, taken after COVID-19 vaccination. These receptors were obtained from a human donor who received a COVID-19 vaccine. Both conserved end residues are part of each CDR3. A D gene is named only where the DNA matches it firmly. Clone size, where shown, is once, few, many, or a class for clones that have expanded.

>TRBJ2-3|NA|NA|TRBV24-1
CATSDLGDTGTDTQYF
TGTGCCACCAGTGATTTAGGGGACACGGGAACAGATACGCAGTATTTT
>TRBJ1-2|NA|few|TRBV5-1
CASSLDIYGYTF
TGCGCCAGCAGCTTGGACATCTATGGCTACACCTTC
>TRBJ1-2|NA|NA|TRBV5-1
CASSLEGQNYGYTF
TGCGCCAGCAGCTTGGAGGGACAAAACTATGGCTACACCTTC
>TRBJ2-2|TRBD2|NA|TRBV10-1
CASFQRGVTGELFF
TGCGCCAGCTTTCAGCGGGGGGTCACCGGGGAGCTGTTTTTT
>TRBJ2-2|NA|NA|TRBV5-1
CASSLLAVANTGELFF
TGCGCCAGCAGCTTACTAGCAGTCGCGAACACCGGGGAGCTGTTTTTT
>TRBJ1-1|TRBD1|NA|TRBV29-1
CSVGYSGTGGSEAFF
TGCAGCGTCGGCTACTCCGGGACAGGTGGTTCTGAAGCTTTCTTT
>TRBJ1-2|NA|NA|TRBV2
CASRGTTLGYGYTF
TGTGCCAGCAGGGGGACGACTCTAGGCTATGGCTACACCTTC
>TRBJ1-6|NA|NA|TRBV4-2
CASSQDTGLRSSPLHF
TGTGCCAGCAGCCAAGATACGGGACTGCGAAGTTCACCCCTCCACTTT
>TRBJ2-7|NA|NA|TRBV27
CAGLGSYEQYF
TGTGCCGGATTAGGCTCCTACGAGCAGTACTTC
>TRBJ2-7|NA|few|TRBV6-5
CASTQSGGGYEQYF
TGTGCCAGCACCCAGTCGGGGGGCGGCTACGAGCAGTACTTC
>TRBJ1-1|NA|once|TRBV19
CASSRQPNTEAFF
TGTGCCAGTAGTAGACAGCCGAACACTGAAGCTTTCTTT
>TRBJ2-3|NA|NA|TRBV5-1
CASSLRLRAGLNSSTDTQYF
TGCGCCAGCAGCTTGCGGCTCCGTGCGGGGCTAAACTCTAGCACAGATACGCAGTATTTT
>TRBJ1-3|NA|few|TRBV6-2/TRBV6-3
CASSYSDLPATGNTIYF
TGTGCCAGCAGTTACTCCGACCTTCCGGCGACAGGAAACACCATATATTTT
>TRBJ2-3|TRBD2|NA|TRBV5-1
CASGTSGGTDTQYF
TGCGCCAGCGGGACTAGCGGGGGAACAGATACGCAGTATTTT
>TRBJ2-1|TRBD2|NA|TRBV2
CASSILAGVHNEQFF
TGTGCCAGCAGCATTCTAGCGGGAGTACACAATGAGCAGTTCTTC
>TRBJ1-6|NA|once|TRBV25-1
CASSDAGSSYNSPLHF
TGTGCCAGCAGTGATGCAGGGAGCTCCTATAATTCACCCCTCCACTTT
>TRBJ2-2|NA|once|TRBV21-1
CASSQKPGHRTNTGELFF
TGTGCCAGCAGCCAAAAACCGGGACACCGAACGAACACCGGGGAGCTGTTTTTT
>TRBJ1-1|NA|NA|TRBV6-5
CASSGAGSDTEAFF
TGTGCCAGCAGCGGAGCGGGCAGCGACACTGAAGCTTTCTTT
>TRBJ2-1|NA|NA|TRBV3-1/TRBV3-2
CASSHQSLSGNNEQFF
TGTGCCAGCAGCCACCAAAGCCTTAGCGGAAACAATGAGCAGTTCTTC
>TRBJ1-6|TRBD1|NA|TRBV5-1
CASSWDSNSPLHF
TGCGCCAGCAGCTGGGACAGTAACTCACCCCTCCACTTT
>TRBJ2-7|TRBD2|NA|TRBV10-3
CAIRGTSGAVYEQYF
TGTGCCATCAGGGGGACTAGCGGGGCGGTCTACGAGCAGTACTTC
>TRBJ1-5|NA|NA|TRBV2
CASNPMGNQPQHF
TGTGCCAGCAACCCAATGGGCAATCAGCCCCAGCATTTT
>TRBJ2-7|NA|NA|TRBV5-4
CASSLQGPHEQYF
TGTGCCAGCAGCCTTCAGGGTCCTCACGAGCAGTACTTC
>TRBJ2-2|TRBD1|NA|TRBV29-1
CSVEGFRGLGPGELFF
TGCAGCGTTGAAGGTTTCAGGGGGCTCGGACCCGGGGAGCTGTTTTTT
>TRBJ1-1|NA|NA|TRBV5-8
CASSLGQLMNTEAFF
TGTGCCAGCAGCTTGGGACAGCTGATGAACACTGAAGCTTTCTTT
>TRBJ1-1|TRBD1|NA|TRBV2
CASSLTTGALTEAFF
TGTGCCAGCAGTCTAACTACAGGGGCTCTCACTGAAGCTTTCTTT
>TRBJ2-1|TRBD2|few|TRBV5-5
CASSLGLAGSSYNEQFF
TGTGCCAGCAGCTTGGGACTAGCGGGGTCTTCCTACAATGAGCAGTTCTTC
>TRBJ2-1|TRBD2|NA|TRBV19
CASSRRELYNEQFF
TGTGCCAGTAGTCGGCGGGAGCTCTACAATGAGCAGTTCTTC
>TRBJ1-2|TRBD1|few|TRBV6-5
CASRHGTGTYGYTF
TGTGCCAGCAGGCACGGGACAGGAACATATGGCTACACCTTC
>TRBJ1-1|TRBD1|few|TRBV29-1
CSVGGRGGMAEAFF
TGCAGCGTTGGAGGCAGGGGGGGAATGGCGGAAGCTTTCTTT
>TRBJ1-3|TRBD1|medium-sized|TRBV2
CASTNRGTGGNTIYF
TGTGCCAGCACTAACCGCGGGACAGGCGGAAACACCATATATTTT
>TRBJ1-3|NA|NA|TRBV3-1/TRBV3-2
CASSQDFWTEGGNTIYF
TGTGCCAGCAGCCAAGATTTTTGGACGGAGGGGGGAAACACCATATATTTT
>TRBJ2-7|NA|NA|TRBV27
CASSPPRAGGSYEQYF
TGTGCCAGCAGTCCTCCCCGGGCAGGAGGATCCTACGAGCAGTACTTC
>TRBJ2-3|TRBD2|NA|TRBV19
CASRGVGTDTQYF
TGTGCCAGCCGGGGGGTGGGCACAGATACGCAGTATTTT
>TRBJ2-3|TRBD2|few|TRBV5-1
CASSLAAGIKGTSGNPSTDTQYF
TGCGCCAGCAGCTTGGCCGCAGGGATTAAAGGGACTAGCGGGAACCCTAGCACAGATACGCAGTATTTT
>TRBJ2-3|NA|NA|TRBV2
CASRMTGGSTDTQYF
TGTGCCAGCAGGATGACTGGCGGGAGCACAGATACGCAGTATTTT
>TRBJ2-2|NA|NA|TRBV5-8
CASSSDRNTGELFF
TGTGCCAGCAGCTCGGACAGAAACACCGGGGAGCTGTTTTTT
>TRBJ2-3|NA|NA|TRBV5-1
CASSLLEARSTDTQYF
TGCGCCAGCAGCTTGTTGGAGGCGAGAAGCACAGATACGCAGTATTTT
>TRBJ2-1|TRBD2|NA|TRBV5-1
CASSPALAGANEQFF
TGCGCCAGCAGCCCCGCCCTAGCGGGAGCGAATGAGCAGTTCTTC
>TRBJ2-7|NA|NA|TRBV4-1
CASSQGPLARTYEQYF
TGCGCCAGCAGCCAAGGACCGCTAGCGAGAACCTACGAGCAGTACTTC
>TRBJ2-5|NA|NA|TRBV30
CAWSLRRQETQYF
TGTGCCTGGAGCCTCCGGAGGCAAGAGACCCAGTACTTC
>TRBJ1-4|TRBD1|NA|TRBV11-2
CASSLRGQGAGKLFF
TGTGCCAGCAGCTTAAGGGGACAGGGGGCCGGAAAACTGTTTTTT
>TRBJ2-7|NA|NA|TRBV2
CASSSLRSGHEQYF
TGTGCCAGCAGTAGTCTCCGTTCCGGTCACGAGCAGTACTTC
>TRBJ1-4|NA|NA|TRBV28
CASSPPGEAARKLFF
TGTGCCAGCAGCCCACCGGGGGAAGCCGCGCGAAAACTGTTTTTT
>TRBJ2-6|NA|NA|TRBV5-1
CASSLAAGYSGANVLTF
TGCGCCAGCAGCTTGGCGGCGGGTTACTCTGGGGCCAACGTCCTGACTTTC
>TRBJ2-7|TRBD1|NA|TRBV6-5
CASSYEGTGIFYEQYF
TGTGCCAGCAGTTACGAGGGGACAGGGATTTTCTACGAGCAGTACTTC
>TRBJ2-2|TRBD2|NA|TRBV27
CASSLRWFVAGGDTGELFF
TGTGCCAGCAGTTTAAGATGGTTTGTAGCGGGAGGTGATACCGGGGAGCTGTTTTTT
>TRBJ2-3|NA|once|TRBV27
CASSLSAIKGRRTDTQYF
TGTGCCAGCAGTCTGTCCGCGATTAAAGGGAGGCGCACAGATACGCAGTATTTT
>TRBJ2-1|TRBD1|NA|TRBV7-9
CASSQGQGAMDEQFF
TGTGCCAGCAGCCAGGGGCAGGGGGCGATGGATGAGCAGTTCTTC
>TRBJ1-6|TRBD1|NA|TRBV27
CASSAFFGTGESPLHF
TGTGCCAGCAGTGCCTTCTTCGGGACAGGGGAATCACCCCTCCACTTT
>TRBJ1-2|TRBD1|few|TRBV5-6
CASSGQGGSYGYTF
TGTGCCAGCAGCGGACAGGGGGGGAGCTATGGCTACACCTTC
>TRBJ2-2|NA|few|TRBV7-2
CASTSDTGELFF
TGTGCCAGCACCTCGGACACCGGGGAGCTGTTTTTT
>TRBJ1-5|NA|NA|TRBV4-1
CASSQAYRTGASNQPQHF
TGCGCCAGCAGCCAAGCCTATAGGACCGGGGCCTCTAATCAGCCCCAGCATTTT
>TRBJ1-6|NA|NA|TRBV30
CAWTGGARSSSYNSPLHF
TGTGCCTGGACCGGGGGGGCCCGGTCTAGCTCCTATAATTCACCCCTCCACTTT
>TRBJ1-6|NA|NA|TRBV5-6
CASSLWGQNSPLHF
TGTGCCAGCAGCTTGTGGGGGCAGAATTCACCCCTCCACTTT
>TRBJ1-2|NA|NA|TRBV6-5
CASRTPGSNYGYTF
TGTGCCAGCAGGACCCCGGGATCCAACTATGGCTACACCTTC
>TRBJ1-2|NA|NA|TRBV7-9
CASSDRQASLFGYTF
TGTGCCAGCAGCGATCGACAGGCGTCCCTATTTGGCTACACCTTC